This record covers a single T cell receptor beta chain. These data belong to a study of blood T cells in healthy people across ages. The CDR3 contains 13 residues. The V gene's germline CDR1 is ENHRY and CDR2 SYGVKD. V gave up 7 bases and J gave up 8 bases, with 15 bases separating them. Primed by a sample-barcoded 5' primer and a J-beta primer mix, a second PCR proceeded for 7 to 11 cycles. TCRdb passed the 5' RACE reads through MiXCR, listing each CDR3 protein once. This table holds 650,000 to 700,000 distinct CDR3 sequences, about 30% found once. Isolation recovered at least 6 million PBMCs from every sample. Total RNA extraction produced at least 5.5 micrograms (per sample) for the study.

The specimen sequenced was blood. The source of this sequence is a woman of 80 years or more in good health. The chain carries TRBV10-3 and TRBJ2-1, with D perhaps assigned TRBD1 or TRBD2 (5 bases each). The CDR3 reads CAIKTDGTDEQFF. The CDR3 DNA is TGTGCCATCAAAACTGACGGGACGGATGAGCAGTTCTTC.